The 2 T cell receptor beta chains presented below share a single source sample, sequenced in a study of spatial heterogeneity in lung cancer. The time point is: sample taken at primary tumor resection. The study's findings and limits: Mutation counts in tumors were tracked by counts of expanded intratumoral alpha and beta TCRs.

TCRdb recomputed calls from the 5' RACE reads with MiXCR, one row per CDR3 protein. The sample carries about 18,000 distinct CDR3 sequences, 6.5% recorded once. Their cognate antigens are unknown. Material: lung tumor tissue, obtained at surgery. Receptors originate from a female donor with early-stage non-small cell lung cancer.

This clonotype was seen ten or more times. This chain uses TRBV3-1 with TRBJ2-1; D gene ambiguous. CDR3 length: 15 residues. The germline V and J ends were trimmed by 3 bases and 7 bases, with 16 bases remaining between them. Germline CDR1 LGHDT, CDR2 YNNKEL (reference sequence). The CDR3 DNA is TGTGCCAGCAGCCATAGGATCCCCTCTCGAAATGAGCAGTTCTTC. It translates to CASSHRIPSRNEQFF.

This clonotype turned up a few times. This sequence joins TRBV7-3 and TRBJ2-1; TRBD2 matches 7 bases. The ends lost 5 bases at V and 6 bases at J; junction bases unmatched: 4. The CDR3 has 13 residues. Germline CDR1 SGHTA, CDR2 FQGTGA. The CDR3 region is CASSPTSSNEQFF. The CDR3 DNA follows: TGTGCCAGCAGCCCGACTAGCAGCAATGAGCAGTTCTTC.